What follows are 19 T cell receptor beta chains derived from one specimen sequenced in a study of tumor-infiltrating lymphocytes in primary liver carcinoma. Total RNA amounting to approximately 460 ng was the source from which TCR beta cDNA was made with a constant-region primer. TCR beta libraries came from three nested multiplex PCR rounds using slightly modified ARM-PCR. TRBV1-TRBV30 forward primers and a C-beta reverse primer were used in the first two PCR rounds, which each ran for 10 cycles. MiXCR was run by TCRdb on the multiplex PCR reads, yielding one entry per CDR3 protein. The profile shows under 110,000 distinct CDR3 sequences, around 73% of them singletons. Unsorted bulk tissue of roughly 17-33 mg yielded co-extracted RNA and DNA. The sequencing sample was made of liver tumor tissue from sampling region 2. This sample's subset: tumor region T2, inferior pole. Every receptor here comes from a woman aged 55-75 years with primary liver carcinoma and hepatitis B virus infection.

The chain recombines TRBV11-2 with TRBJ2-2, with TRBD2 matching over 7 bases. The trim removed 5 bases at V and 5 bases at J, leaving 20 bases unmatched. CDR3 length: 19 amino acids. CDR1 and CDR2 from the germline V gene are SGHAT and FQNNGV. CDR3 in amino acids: CASSPDLGTNGMVTGELFF. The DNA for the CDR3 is TGTGCCAGCAGCCCAGACCTCGGGACTAACGGGATGGTGACCGGGGAGCTGTTTTTT.

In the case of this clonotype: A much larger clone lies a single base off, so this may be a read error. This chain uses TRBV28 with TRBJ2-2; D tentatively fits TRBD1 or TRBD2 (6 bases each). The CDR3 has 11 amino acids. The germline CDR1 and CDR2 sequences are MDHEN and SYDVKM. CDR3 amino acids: CASSLRGEPFF. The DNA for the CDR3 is TGTGCCAGCAGCCTAAGGGGGGAGCCGTTTTTT.

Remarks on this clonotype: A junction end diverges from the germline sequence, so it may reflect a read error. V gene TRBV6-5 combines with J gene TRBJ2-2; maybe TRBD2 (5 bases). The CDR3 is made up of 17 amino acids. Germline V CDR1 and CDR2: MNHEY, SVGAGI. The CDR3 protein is CASSCSNPSRNTGELFF. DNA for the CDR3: TGTGCCAGCAGTTGCTCGAATCCTAGCAGAAACACCGGGGAGTTGTTTTTT.

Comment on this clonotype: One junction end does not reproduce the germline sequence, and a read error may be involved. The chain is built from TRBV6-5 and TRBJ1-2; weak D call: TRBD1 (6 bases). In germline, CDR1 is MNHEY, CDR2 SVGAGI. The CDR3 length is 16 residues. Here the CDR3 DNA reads TGTGCCAGCAGTTACTCTGCAGGGGTGGCGAGGAATGGTTACACCTTC. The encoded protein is CASSYSAGVARNGYTF.

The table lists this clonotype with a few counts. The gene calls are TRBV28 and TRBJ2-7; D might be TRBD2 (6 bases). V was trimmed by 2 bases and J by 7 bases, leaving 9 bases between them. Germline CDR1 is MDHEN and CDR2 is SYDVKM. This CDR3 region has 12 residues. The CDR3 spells CASSLIGREQYF. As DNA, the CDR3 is TGTGCCAGCAGTTTAATAGGGAGGGAGCAGTACTTC.

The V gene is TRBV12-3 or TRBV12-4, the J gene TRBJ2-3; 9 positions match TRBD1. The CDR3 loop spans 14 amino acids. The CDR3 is CVSNRDRARNTQYF. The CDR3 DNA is TGTGTCAGTAACCGGGACAGGGCAAGGAATACGCAGTATTTT.

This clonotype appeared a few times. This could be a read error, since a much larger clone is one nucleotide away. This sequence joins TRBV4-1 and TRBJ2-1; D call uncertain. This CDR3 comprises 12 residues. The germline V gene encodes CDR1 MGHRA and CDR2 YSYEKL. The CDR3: CASSQEGYEQLF. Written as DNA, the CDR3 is TGCGCCAGCAGCCAAGAAGGGTATGAGCAGCTCTTC.

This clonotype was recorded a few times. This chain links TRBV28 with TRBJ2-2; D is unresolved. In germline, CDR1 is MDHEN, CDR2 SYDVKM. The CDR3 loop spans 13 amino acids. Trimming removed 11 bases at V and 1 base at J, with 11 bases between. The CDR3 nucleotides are TGTGCCGCTTTCCGGCGGAACACCGGGGAGCTGTTTTTT. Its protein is CAAFRRNTGELFF. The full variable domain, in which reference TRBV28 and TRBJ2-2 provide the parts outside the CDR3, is DVKVTQSSRYLVKRTGEKVFLECVQDMDHENMFWYRQDPGLGLRLIYFSYDVKMKEKGDIPEGYSVSREKKERFSLILESASTNQTSMYLCAAFRRNTGELFFGEGSRLTVL.

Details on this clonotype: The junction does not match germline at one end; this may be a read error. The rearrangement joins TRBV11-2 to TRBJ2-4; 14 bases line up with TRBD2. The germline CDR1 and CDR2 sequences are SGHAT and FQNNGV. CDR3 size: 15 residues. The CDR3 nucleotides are TGTGCCAGCAACCACGGGACTAGCGGGGGATACATCCAGTACTTC. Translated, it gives CASNHGTSGGYIQYF.

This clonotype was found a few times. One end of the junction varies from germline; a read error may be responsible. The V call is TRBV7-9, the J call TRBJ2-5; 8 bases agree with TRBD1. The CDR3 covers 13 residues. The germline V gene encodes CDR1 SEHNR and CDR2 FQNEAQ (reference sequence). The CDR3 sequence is CASSRGQGETQHF. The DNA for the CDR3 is TGTGCCAGCAGCAGAGGACAGGGAGAGACCCAGCACTTC.

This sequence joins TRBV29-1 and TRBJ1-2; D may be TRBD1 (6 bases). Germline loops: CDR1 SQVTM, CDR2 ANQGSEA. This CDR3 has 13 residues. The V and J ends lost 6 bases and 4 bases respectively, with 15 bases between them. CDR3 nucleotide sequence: TGCAGCGTGAACCTGGACAGTGGCTATGGCTACACCTTC. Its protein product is CSVNLDSGYGYTF.

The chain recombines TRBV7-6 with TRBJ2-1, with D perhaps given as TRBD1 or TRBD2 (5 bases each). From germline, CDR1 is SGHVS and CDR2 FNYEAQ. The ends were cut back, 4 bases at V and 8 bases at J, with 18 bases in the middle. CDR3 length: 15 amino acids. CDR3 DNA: TGTGCCAGCAGCTCGCCCCTCCCGGTGGGGGATGAGCAGTTCTTC. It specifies CASSSPLPVGDEQFF. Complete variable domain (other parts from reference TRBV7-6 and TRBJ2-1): GAGVSQSPRYKVTKRGQDVALRCDPISGHVSLYWYRQALGQGPEFLTYFNYEAQQDKSGLPNDRFSAERPEGSISTLTIQRTEQRDSAMYRCASSSPLPVGDEQFFGPGTRLTVL.

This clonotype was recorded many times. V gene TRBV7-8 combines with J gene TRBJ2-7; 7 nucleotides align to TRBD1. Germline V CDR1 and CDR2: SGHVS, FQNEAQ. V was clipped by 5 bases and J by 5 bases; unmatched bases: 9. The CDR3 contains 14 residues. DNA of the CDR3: TGTGCCAGCAGCCAGGACAGGACGAATAACGAGCAGTACTTC. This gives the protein CASSQDRTNNEQYF.

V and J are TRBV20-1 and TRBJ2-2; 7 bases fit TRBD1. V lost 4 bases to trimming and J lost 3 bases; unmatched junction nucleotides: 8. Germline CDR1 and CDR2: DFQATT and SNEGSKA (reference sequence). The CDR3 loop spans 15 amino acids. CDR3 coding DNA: TGCAGTGCTAAAGAAGGGGGCGTTGACACCGGGGAGCTGTTTTTT. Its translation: CSAKEGGVDTGELFF.

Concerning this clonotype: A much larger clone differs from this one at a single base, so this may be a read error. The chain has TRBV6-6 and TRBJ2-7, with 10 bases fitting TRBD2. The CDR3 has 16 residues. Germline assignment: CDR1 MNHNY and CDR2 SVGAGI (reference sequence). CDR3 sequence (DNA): TGTGCCAGCAGTTACGGCCTAGCGGGAGTAGGGTACGAGCAGCACTTC. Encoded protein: CASSYGLAGVGYEQHF.

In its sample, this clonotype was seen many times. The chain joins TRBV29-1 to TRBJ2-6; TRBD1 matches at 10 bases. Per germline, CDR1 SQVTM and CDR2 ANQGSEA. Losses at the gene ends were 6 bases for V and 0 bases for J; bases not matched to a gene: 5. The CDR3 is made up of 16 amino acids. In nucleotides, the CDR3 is TGCAGCGTCCGGGGACAGGGGAGCTCTGGGGCCAACGTCCTGACTTTC. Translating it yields CSVRGQGSSGANVLTF.

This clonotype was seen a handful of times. The CDR3 region is CASSLQGGTDTQYF. CDR3 bases: TGCGCCAGCAGCTTACAGGGCGGGACAGATACGCAGTATTTT. This chain joins TRBV5-1 and TRBJ2-3; D perhaps matches TRBD1 (6 bases). The germline V and J ends were trimmed by 2 bases and 3 bases, with 10 bases remaining between them. The CDR3 totals 14 residues. Germline V CDR1 and CDR2: SGHRS, YFSETQ.

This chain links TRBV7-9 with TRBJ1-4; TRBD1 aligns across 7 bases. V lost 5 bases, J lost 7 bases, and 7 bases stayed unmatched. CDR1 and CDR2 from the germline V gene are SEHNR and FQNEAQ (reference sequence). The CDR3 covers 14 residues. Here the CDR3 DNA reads TGTGCCAGCAGCCGCGACAGGGCCGGTGAAAAACTGTTTTTT. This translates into CASSRDRAGEKLFF.

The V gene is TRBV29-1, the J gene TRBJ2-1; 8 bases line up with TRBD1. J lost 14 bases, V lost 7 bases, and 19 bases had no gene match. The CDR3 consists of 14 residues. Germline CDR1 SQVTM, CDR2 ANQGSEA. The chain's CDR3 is CSGRTGRPYNEEFF. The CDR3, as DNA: TGCAGCGGGAGGACAGGGAGACCCTACAATGAAGAGTTCTTC.